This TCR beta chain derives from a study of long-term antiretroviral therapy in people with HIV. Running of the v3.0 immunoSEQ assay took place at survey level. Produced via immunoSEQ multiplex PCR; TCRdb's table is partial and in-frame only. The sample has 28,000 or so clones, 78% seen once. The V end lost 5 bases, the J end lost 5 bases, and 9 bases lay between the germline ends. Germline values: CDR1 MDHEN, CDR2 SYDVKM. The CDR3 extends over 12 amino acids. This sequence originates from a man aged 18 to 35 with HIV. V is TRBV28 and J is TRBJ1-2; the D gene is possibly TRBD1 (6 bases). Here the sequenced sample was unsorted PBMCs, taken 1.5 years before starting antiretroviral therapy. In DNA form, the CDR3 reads TGTGCCAGCAGTGAAGGGGGTTATGGCTACACCTTC. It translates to CASSEGGYGYTF.